The entry below gives a single T cell receptor (beta chain) sequence along with its context. Its antigen is not identified. The data were obtained in a study of OX40 agonist ivuxolimab in advanced cancers. Overall study results and limits: The authors did not determine the antigen specificity of the expanded peripheral T cells.

V lost 1 base, J lost 8 bases, and 3 bases lay in between. The CDR3 covers 12 residues. Germline V gene data show CDR1 as MDHEN and CDR2 as SYDVKM. Profiling relied on immunoSEQ multiplex PCR, and the TCRdb table lists in-frame clones only, not all of them. The data show some 44,000 clones, with around 85% seen just once and 30% to 35% held by the top ten. The sample consisted of CD4+ or CD8+ T cells sorted from blood, taken in a trial of the OX40 agonist ivuxolimab. The receptor was isolated from an adult with an advanced solid tumor such as melanoma, head and neck, liver or kidney cancer. The chain has TRBV28 and TRBJ1-6; D call uncertain. In nucleotides, the CDR3 is TGTGCCAGCAGTTTATTTGATTCACCCCTCCACTTT. Its protein is CASSLFDSPLHF.